This T cell receptor (beta chain) was sequenced during a study of blood T cell repertoires in COVID-19. Between the trimmed V and J ends, which lost 3 bases and 3 bases, there was a span of 15 bases. The CDR3 is 16 residues long. Germline CDR1 reads SNHLY; CDR2 reads FYNNEI. Authors' data handling: Scientists estimated how many nucleated cells there were by amplifying reference gene primers. Measured with immunoSEQ multiplex PCR; TCRdb has only the in-frame clones, and not every one. That table supplies the V and J calls and clone size; D and trimming were determined from the DNA. This repertoire shows around 53,000 clones, around 76% found once; its top ten account for around 20%.

The sequence came from a man aged 50-59 years with active or convalescent COVID-19. The chain links TRBV2 to TRBJ1-5; D is uncertain. The source material was peripheral blood. The DNA for the CDR3 is TGTGCCAGCAGTGAGTTGGGCAGCATGTTCAATCAGCCCCAGCATTTT. Protein: CASSELGSMFNQPQHF.